The present T cell receptor beta chain was sequenced within a study of radiotherapy plus CTLA-4 blockade in lung cancer. At the level of the study: Objective response rate was 15% to 20%; disease control rate, less than 40%. Notes on the study in general: Per reports, early blood T cell clone dynamics, plus interferon-beta, forecast response most strongly. In blood, after radiotherapy plus ipilimumab, tumor-derived TCR clones expanded.

The CDR3 consists of 16 residues. CDR1 LGHNA and CDR2 YNFKEQ come from the germline V gene. Trimming removed 5 bases from V and 0 bases from J, with 13 bases in between. Clones were sequenced by immunoSEQ multiplex PCR, and TCRdb holds only the in-frame ones, with some missing. The sample contains 75,000 to 100,000 clones, 88% of which appear only once. Chemo-refractory metastatic non-small-cell lung cancer patients underwent focal radiation alongside CTLA-4 blockade with ipilimumab. This clone turned up a few times. The target antigen is unknown. This chain connects TRBV4-2 to TRBJ2-2, with D possibly being TRBD1 (5 bases). The specimen comprised peripheral blood, sampled from a patient treated with radiotherapy plus ipilimumab. The sequence came from a human donor with non-small cell lung cancer that progressed on radiotherapy plus ipilimumab. The CDR3 here is CASSLRKGTNTGELFF. DNA of the CDR3: TGTGCCAGCAGCTTAAGGAAGGGGACGAACACCGGGGAGCTGTTTTTT.